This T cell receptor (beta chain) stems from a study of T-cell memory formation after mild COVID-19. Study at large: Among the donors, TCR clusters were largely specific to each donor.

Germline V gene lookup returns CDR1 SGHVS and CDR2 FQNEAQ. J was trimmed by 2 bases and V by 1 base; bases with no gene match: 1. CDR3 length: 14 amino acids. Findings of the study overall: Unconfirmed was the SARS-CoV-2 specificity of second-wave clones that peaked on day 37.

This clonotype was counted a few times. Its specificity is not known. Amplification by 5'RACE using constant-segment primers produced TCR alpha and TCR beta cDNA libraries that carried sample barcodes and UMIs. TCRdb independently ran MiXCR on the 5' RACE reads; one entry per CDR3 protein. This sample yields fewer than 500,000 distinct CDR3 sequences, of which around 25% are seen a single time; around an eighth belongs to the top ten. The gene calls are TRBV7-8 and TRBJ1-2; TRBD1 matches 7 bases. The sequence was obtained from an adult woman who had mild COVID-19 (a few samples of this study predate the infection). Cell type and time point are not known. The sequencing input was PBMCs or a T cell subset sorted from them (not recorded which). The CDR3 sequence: CASSLVRGNYGYTF. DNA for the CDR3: TGTGCCAGCAGCTTAGTCAGGGGGAACTATGGCTACACCTTC. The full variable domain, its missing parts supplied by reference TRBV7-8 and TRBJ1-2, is GAGVSQSPRYKVAKRGQDVALRCDPISGHVSLFWYQQALGQGPEFLTYFQNEAQLDKSGLPSDRFFAERPEGSVSTLKIQRTQQEDSAVYLCASSLVRGNYGYTFGSGTRLTVV.